A selection of T cell receptor beta chains follows, all from one sample in a study of molecular identifiers for immune sequencing clone quantification. MiXCR, run by TCRdb on the PCR reads, gives a single entry per CDR3 protein. The sample contains some 100,000 distinct CDR3 sequences, roughly 19% of which appear only once. The sample taken for sequencing was naive CD8+ T cells from blood, with Jurkat cell RNA spiked in. Receptors originate from a human donor in good health. Some libraries in this study had Jurkat cell RNA spiked in. Each CDR3 is given with its conserved first and last residue. A row's size may be missing; if present it is once, few, many or a size class.

j_gene: TRBJ2-3
abundance: many
v_gene: TRBV2
CDR3aa: CATFLRDTQYF

j_gene: TRBJ2-1
abundance: NA
v_gene: TRBV9
CDR3aa: CASSAGVASGYNEQFF

j_gene: TRBJ1-3
abundance: many
v_gene: TRBV7-9
CDR3aa: CASSLTGSSGNTIYF

j_gene: TRBJ2-7
abundance: many
v_gene: TRBV7-9
CDR3aa: CASSLRGYEQYF

j_gene: TRBJ1-1
abundance: many
v_gene: TRBV27
CDR3aa: CASSLLSNTEAFF

j_gene: TRBJ2-4
abundance: many
v_gene: TRBV4-3
CDR3aa: CASSQAAGGKNIQYF

j_gene: TRBJ2-6
abundance: many
v_gene: TRBV19
CDR3aa: CASSIDGYSGANVLTF

j_gene: TRBJ2-7
abundance: many
v_gene: TRBV6-2/TRBV6-3
CDR3aa: CASSPHREQYF

j_gene: TRBJ2-3
abundance: many
v_gene: TRBV4-3
CDR3aa: CASSQEVGLAGVDTQYF

j_gene: TRBJ1-1
abundance: NA
v_gene: TRBV4-3
CDR3aa: CASSQGQGWNIEAFF

j_gene: TRBJ2-3
abundance: many
v_gene: TRBV7-9
CDR3aa: CASSLASFVTDTQYF

j_gene: TRBJ2-7
abundance: many
v_gene: TRBV4-1
CDR3aa: CASSQVFGTPSYEQYF

j_gene: TRBJ2-5
abundance: many
v_gene: TRBV12-3/TRBV12-4
CDR3aa: CASRPRGETQYF

j_gene: TRBJ2-5
abundance: many
v_gene: TRBV7-9
CDR3aa: CASSEASFTETQYF

j_gene: TRBJ2-7
abundance: many
v_gene: TRBV5-4
CDR3aa: CASSLARGALEQYF

j_gene: TRBJ2-3
abundance: many
v_gene: TRBV27
CDR3aa: CASSPSYGGSTDTQYF

j_gene: TRBJ1-2
abundance: many
v_gene: TRBV5-6
CDR3aa: CASSLARGQNIYGYTF

j_gene: TRBJ2-4
abundance: many
v_gene: TRBV18
CDR3aa: CVSSRVSENIQYF

j_gene: TRBJ2-7
abundance: many
v_gene: TRBV30
CDR3aa: CAWSGGAWVEQYF

j_gene: TRBJ2-7
abundance: many
v_gene: TRBV9
CDR3aa: CASSPRRQGGSYEQYF